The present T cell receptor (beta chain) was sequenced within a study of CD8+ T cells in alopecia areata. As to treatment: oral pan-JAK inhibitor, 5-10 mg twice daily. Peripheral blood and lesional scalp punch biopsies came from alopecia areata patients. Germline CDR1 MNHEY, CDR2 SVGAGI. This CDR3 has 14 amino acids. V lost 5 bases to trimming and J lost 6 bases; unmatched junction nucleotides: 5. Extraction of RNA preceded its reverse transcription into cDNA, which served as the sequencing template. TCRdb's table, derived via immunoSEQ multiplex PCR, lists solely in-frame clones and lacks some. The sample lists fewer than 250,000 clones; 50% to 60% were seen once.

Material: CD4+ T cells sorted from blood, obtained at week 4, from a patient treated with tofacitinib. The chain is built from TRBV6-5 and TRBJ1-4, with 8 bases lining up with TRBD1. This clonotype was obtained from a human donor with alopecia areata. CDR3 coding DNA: TGTGCCAGCAGTCGACAGGACAGGGATGAAAAACTGTTTTTT. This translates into CASSRQDRDEKLFF.